This T cell receptor (beta chain) was profiled in a study of cytomegalovirus exposure and HLA in healthy donors. CDR1 and CDR2 from the germline V gene are SGHRS and YFSETQ. The V and J ends lost 4 bases and 0 bases respectively, with 11 bases between them. The CDR3 has 14 residues. The PCR ran on 60 Vbeta and 13 Jbeta primers. Libraries were prepared by immunoSEQ multiplex PCR; TCRdb keeps only in-frame clonotypes and omits some of them. The sample shows about 140,000 clones, roughly 83% of them seen only once. General observations from the study: The authors considered a cluster of highly shared sequence variants likely to be a sequencing artifact. A later analysis showed that HLA-associated TCR beta chains had undergone more clonal expansion than equally common others.

As to this clone: Its antigen is as yet unknown.

The clonotype originates from a female donor in good health and CMV-seronegative. Sequenced material: PBMCs. This chain connects TRBV5-1 to TRBJ2-7; D ambiguous. The DNA of the CDR3 is TGCGCCAGCAGCCTGGGCTTGAGCTCCTACGAGCAGTACTTC. It yields the protein CASSLGLSSYEQYF.